This TCR beta chain was observed in a study of cytomegalovirus exposure and HLA in healthy donors. Study in general: The Caucasian-associated ancestry cluster contained about four fifths of the roughly 370 genotyped donors.

The PCR was carried out with 60 Vbeta primers and 13 Jbeta primers. Data came from immunoSEQ multiplex PCR; TCRdb stores just in-frame clones and leaves some out. The repertoire consists of 100,000 to 120,000 clones, with roughly 70% occurring once and the leading ten covering 7.5% to 9%. V lost 0 bases and J lost 6, with 9 bases in between. This CDR3 comprises 13 residues. Looked up from germline, CDR1 is SGHKS and CDR2 is YYEKEE (reference sequence). This TCR was sampled from a man younger than 35 in good health and CMV-seropositive. The source material was PBMCs. The chain has TRBV5-5 and TRBJ1-1; no clear D gene. Here the CDR3 DNA reads TGTGCCAGCAGCTTGGGCAAAAACTCTGAAGCTTTCTTT. This translates into CASSLGKNSEAFF.